The 32 T cell receptor beta chains presented below share a single source sample, sequenced in a study of T cell responses to AZD1222 COVID-19 vaccine. The assay was immunoSEQ multiplex PCR, and TCRdb's table has in-frame clones only and misses some. The data show 100,000 to 140,000 clones, around 92% seen once. The sample was peripheral blood, taken 28 days after the second AZD1222 dose. All receptors derive from an adult who received the AZD1222 COVID-19 vaccine.

The gene calls are TRBV24-1 and TRBJ2-7; no clear D gene. The CDR3 is 13 residues long. Looked up from germline, CDR1 is KGHDR and CDR2 is SFDVKD. Trimming left V 8 bases short and J 5 bases short, with 15 bases between. CDR3 nucleotide sequence: TGTGCCACCATGGCCAGCTCAGGTCACGAGCAGTACTTC. Its translation is CATMASSGHEQYF.

This chain joins TRBV6-2 or TRBV6-3 and TRBJ2-2; TRBD2 matches 15 bases. The V segment lost 6 bases and the J segment 3 bases; nucleotides outside the gene matches: 5. The CDR3 runs to 17 residues. Germline V gives CDR1 MNHEY, CDR2 SVGEGT. In nucleotides, the CDR3 is TGTGCCAGCAGCAGGACTAGCGGGAGGGCGGACACCGGGGAGCTGTTTTTT. Protein: CASSRTSGRADTGELFF.

The chain employs TRBV7-2 and TRBJ2-7, with D possibly TRBD2 on 5 matching bases. Germline-derived CDR1 and CDR2 are SGHTA and FQGNSA. With 0 bases removed from V and 2 bases from J, the gap between germline ends came to 8 bases. This CDR3 region has 14 residues. The CDR3 is CASSLAGVTYEQYF. The CDR3 bases are TGTGCCAGCAGCTTAGCGGGAGTAACCTACGAGCAGTACTTC. Drawing the rest from reference TRBV7-2 and TRBJ2-7, the complete variable domain is GAGVSQSPSNKVTEKGKDVELRCDPISGHTALYWYRQSLGQGLEFLIYFQGNSAPDKSGLPSDRFSAERTGGSVSTLTIQRTQQEDSAVYLCASSLAGVTYEQYFGPGTRLTVT.

V gene TRBV10-3 combines with J gene TRBJ2-3; the match to TRBD2 covers 11 bases. Germline V CDR1 and CDR2: ENHRY, SYGVKD. With V trimmed by 11 bases and J by 2 bases, 6 bases remained unmatched. The CDR3 has 14 amino acids. CDR3 DNA sequence: TGTGCCGCCAGACTAGCGGGAAACACAGATACGCAGTATTTT. Amino acid sequence: CAARLAGNTDTQYF.

The gene calls are TRBV6-5 and TRBJ2-7; D may correspond to TRBD1 or TRBD2 (5 bases each). There are 11 residues in the CDR3. Germline V lookup: CDR1 MNHEY, CDR2 SVGAGI. V lost 6 bases to trimming and J lost 5 bases, with 8 bases between them. CDR3: CASSRGDEQYF. CDR3 in DNA: TGTGCCAGCAGCCGAGGGGACGAGCAGTACTTC.

V is TRBV7-9 and J is TRBJ1-5; D not resolved. This CDR3 is built from 14 residues. Germline V CDR1 and CDR2: SEHNR, FQNEAQ (reference sequence). The V end lost 2 bases, the J end lost 7 bases, and 12 bases lay between the germline ends. The CDR3 sequence is CASSLYGPGQPQHF. CDR3 in DNA: TGTGCCAGCAGCTTATATGGCCCGGGGCAGCCCCAGCATTTT.

The CDR3 reads CASYRGRTGELFF. DNA of the CDR3: TGTGCCAGTTACAGGGGGCGTACCGGGGAGCTGTTTTTT. J is TRBJ2-2 and V is TRBV19; 9 nucleotides line up with TRBD1. CDR1 and CDR2 (germline): LNHDA, SQIVND (reference sequence). J lost 5 bases, V lost 8 bases, and 3 bases had no gene match. This CDR3 has 13 amino acids.

The chain combines TRBV6-5 with TRBJ1-1; the D is unclear. Germline V lookup: CDR1 MNHEY, CDR2 SVGAGI. This CDR3 has 14 amino acids. V was pared by 8 bases and J by 4 bases, with 17 bases between. The CDR3 DNA reads TGTGCCAGCCGGAAAGGAGGGCTGAGCACTGAAGCTTTCTTT. Amino acid sequence: CASRKGGLSTEAFF.

This chain links TRBV28 with TRBJ2-7, with 7 bases fitting TRBD2. V was pared by 6 bases and J by 6 bases, with 17 bases of the junction left unmatched. The germline gives CDR1 MDHEN, CDR2 SYDVKM. The CDR3 sequence is 16 residues long. CDR3: CASSPWVMGGFSEQYF. CDR3 nucleotides: TGTGCCAGCAGCCCCTGGGTGATGGGGGGGTTTAGCGAGCAGTACTTC. The full variable domain, in which reference TRBV28 and TRBJ2-7 provide the parts outside the CDR3, is DVKVTQSSRYLVKRTGEKVFLECVQDMDHENMFWYRQDPGLGLRLIYFSYDVKMKEKGDIPEGYSVSREKKERFSLILESASTNQTSMYLCASSPWVMGGFSEQYFGPGTRLTVT.

V gene TRBV5-1 combines with J gene TRBJ1-1, with D maybe TRBD1 (5 bases). The CDR3 runs to 14 residues. Per germline, CDR1 SGHRS and CDR2 YFSETQ. Trimming took off 4 bases at V and 6 bases at J, with 16 bases between the two ends. The CDR3 spells CASSLTVFWAEAFF. CDR3 nucleotide sequence: TGCGCCAGCAGCCTGACAGTGTTCTGGGCTGAAGCTTTCTTT.

This chain joins TRBV10-2 and TRBJ1-1, with 9 nucleotides matching TRBD1. The V gene end was trimmed by 6 bases and the J gene end by 1 base; junction bases not matched to a gene: 6. Per germline, CDR1 WSHSY and CDR2 SAAADI. The CDR3 spans 15 residues. The CDR3 DNA reads TGCGCCAGCAGCGGACAGGGGCGAAAGAACACTGAAGCTTTCTTT. Its translation is CASSGQGRKNTEAFF.

This clone was observed a single time. This sequence joins TRBV10-3 and TRBJ2-2; D unresolved. V was shortened by 11 bases and J by 2 bases, with 15 bases between the two germline ends. Germline CDR1 is ENHRY and CDR2 is SYGVKD. This CDR3 comprises 14 residues. The CDR3 here is CAARANPNTGELFF. CDR3 sequence (DNA): TGTGCCGCTCGGGCGAACCCTAACACCGGGGAGCTGTTTTTT.

This clone was detected a few times. The genes are TRBV5-8 and TRBJ2-5; 10 bases match TRBD2. CDR3 size: 15 residues. The ends lost 0 bases at V and 5 bases at J; junction bases unmatched: 4. CDR1 SGHTS and CDR2 YDEGEE come from the germline V gene. CDR3 in amino acids: CASSLEVAGGETQYF. CDR3 sequence (DNA): TGTGCCAGCAGCTTGGAGGTAGCGGGAGGTGAGACCCAGTACTTC.

The V gene is TRBV7-8, the J gene TRBJ1-2; a possible D gene is TRBD1 (5 bases). The CDR3 has 14 residues. CDR1 is SGHVS, CDR2 FQNEAQ, per germline. Trimming left V 5 bases short and J 0 bases short, with 10 bases between. The CDR3 region has the DNA TGTGCCAGCAGCCTGGGGGGTACTAACTATGGCTACACCTTC. Translation gives CASSLGGTNYGYTF.

This sequence joins TRBV24-1 and TRBJ2-2; no definite D call. Trimming stripped 5 bases from V and 5 bases from J, with 8 bases between. Germline CDR1 reads KGHDR; CDR2 reads SFDVKD. The length of the CDR3 is 13 residues. CDR3 protein: CATSAVATGELFF. CDR3 DNA: TGTGCCACCAGTGCCGTCGCGACCGGGGAGCTGTTTTTT.

Concerning this clone: Compared with germline, one end of the junction differs, possibly owing to a read error. This rearrangement joins TRBV7-7 to TRBJ2-1; either TRBD1 or TRBD2 may supply D (5 bases each). The CDR3 covers 14 residues. From germline, CDR1 is SSHAT and CDR2 FNYEAQ (reference sequence). This CDR3 is CASSFNEGTNEQFF. CDR3 DNA: TGTGCTAGCAGCTTCAACGAGGGGACGAATGAGCAGTTCTTC.

The gene calls are TRBV4-1 and TRBJ1-2; D gene unclear. From germline, CDR1 is MGHRA and CDR2 YSYEKL. The CDR3 is 16 residues long. Trimming left V 0 bases short and J 4 bases short, with 15 bases between. CDR3 nucleotides: TGCGCCAGCAGCCAAGAGCAATTTTCGGGGATCTATGGCTACACCTTC. This encodes CASSQEQFSGIYGYTF.

The J gene is TRBJ2-1, the V gene TRBV19; 9 bases line up with TRBD1. Germline V gene lookup returns CDR1 LNHDA and CDR2 SQIVND (reference sequence). The CDR3 spans 15 residues. The ends lost 6 bases at V and 6 bases at J; junction bases unmatched: 9. The CDR3 region is CASSPAGTGSNEQFF. The CDR3, as DNA: TGTGCCAGTAGCCCCGCCGGGACAGGGTCCAATGAGCAGTTCTTC.

The rearrangement uses TRBV18 and TRBJ2-7, with 9 positions matching TRBD1. The CDR3 consists of 14 residues. Germline V gives CDR1 KGHSH, CDR2 LQKENI. The J segment lost 5 bases and the V segment lost 2 bases, leaving 4 bases of the junction unmatched. The CDR3 sequence is CASSPTGTGNEQYF. In DNA, the CDR3 is TGTGCCAGCTCACCAACCGGGACAGGGAACGAGCAGTACTTC.

V gene TRBV7-9 combines with J gene TRBJ1-2; unclear D gene. V gave up 1 base and J gave up 4 bases, with 10 bases separating them. CDR1 SEHNR and CDR2 FQNEAQ come from the germline V gene (reference sequence). The length of the CDR3 is 14 residues. The CDR3 loop reads CASSLEELLYGYTF. The CDR3 bases are TGTGCCAGCAGCTTAGAGGAGCTCCTCTATGGCTACACCTTC.

This clone appeared many times. The CDR3: CASSLTPDLTPYNEQFF. The DNA for the CDR3 is TGCGCCAGCAGCTTGACCCCAGACTTGACCCCCTACAATGAGCAGTTCTTC. The V gene is TRBV5-1, the J gene TRBJ2-1, with D uncertain. Germline V CDR1 and CDR2: SGHRS, YFSETQ. Trimming took 1 base from V and 2 from J, leaving 16 bases between them. The CDR3 contains 17 residues.

The CDR3 region is CASSEGEVPEAFF. CDR3 nucleotide sequence: TGTGCCAGCAGTGAAGGAGAGGTCCCTGAAGCTTTCTTT. The chain has TRBV2 and TRBJ1-1; no firm D call. With 1 base removed from V and 6 bases from J, the gap between germline ends came to 9 bases. Germline values: CDR1 SNHLY, CDR2 FYNNEI. This CDR3 contains 13 residues.

The rearrangement links TRBV5-1 to TRBJ1-5, with unresolved D. This CDR3 contains 14 residues. Germline V gives CDR1 SGHRS, CDR2 YFSETQ. The V end lost 2 bases, the J end lost 9 bases, and 15 bases lay between the germline ends. CDR3 bases: TGCGCCAGCAGCTTAGACACGACCCGTTGGCCCCAGCATTTT. This translates into CASSLDTTRWPQHF. The complete variable domain, with remaining parts taken from reference TRBV5-1 and TRBJ1-5, reads KAGVTQTPRYLIKTRGQQVTLSCSPISGHRSVSWYQQTPGQGLQFLFEYFSETQRNKGNFPGRFSGRQFSNSRSEMNVSTLELGDSALYLCASSLDTTRWPQHFGDGTRLSIL.

The chain couples TRBV2 to TRBJ1-1; no firm D call. The CDR3 totals 13 residues. Per the germline V gene, CDR1 is SNHLY and CDR2 is FYNNEI. The ends were cut back, 1 base at V and 0 bases at J, with 3 bases in the middle. CDR3 sequence reads: CASSEGMNTEAFF. The CDR3, as DNA: TGTGCCAGCAGTGAAGGCATGAACACTGAAGCTTTCTTT.

The chain joins TRBV30 to TRBJ1-5; weak D call: TRBD1 (6 bases). The CDR3 has 12 amino acids. V was cut by 7 bases and J by 10 bases, with 17 bases left in between. CDR1 GTSNPN and CDR2 SVGIG come from the germline V gene (reference sequence). CDR3: CASGGPRFPQHF. The CDR3, as DNA: TGTGCCTCCGGGGGCCCACGTTTCCCCCAGCATTTT.

V usage is TRBV30 and J usage is TRBJ1-4; unclear D gene. V shed 2 bases and J shed 5 bases, with 12 bases lying between them. Germline CDR1 and CDR2: GTSNPN and SVGIG (reference sequence). This CDR3 contains 14 residues. CDR3 bases: TGTGCCTGGAGTAGGAGGGATATAAATGAAAAACTGTTTTTT. As protein: CAWSRRDINEKLFF.

This chain uses TRBV4-3 with TRBJ2-3; 7 bases are shared with TRBD1. V dropped 4 bases and J dropped 3; count of bases not matched to a gene: 10. Germline values: CDR1 LGHNA, CDR2 YSLEER. This CDR3 comprises 16 residues. CDR3 sequence (DNA): TGCGCCAGCAGCCCTAGGGGGACAGCAACAACAGATACGCAGTATTTT. This gives the protein CASSPRGTATTDTQYF.

The rearrangement links TRBV7-9 to TRBJ2-7; either TRBD1 or TRBD2 may fit D (6 bases each). This CDR3 is 14 amino acids long. Germline CDR1 SEHNR, CDR2 FQNEAQ (reference sequence). Trimming stripped 3 bases from V and 1 base from J, with 10 bases between. The CDR3 region is CASSLEGGSYEQYF. The CDR3, as DNA: TGTGCCAGCAGCTTGGAGGGGGGTTCCTACGAGCAGTACTTC.

The chain combines TRBV19 with TRBJ1-1, with D possibly matching TRBD1 (6 bases). Trimming stripped 6 bases from V and 8 bases from J, with 22 bases between. This CDR3 contains 15 residues. Looked up from germline, CDR1 is LNHDA and CDR2 is SQIVND (reference sequence). The CDR3 DNA reads TGTGCCAGTAGGCCAACCGGGACAAGGTCCTGGGAAGCTTTCTTT. Translation gives CASRPTGTRSWEAFF.

This chain uses TRBV10-2 with TRBJ1-3, with D hard to call. The CDR3 consists of 17 residues. The V gene's germline CDR1 is WSHSY and CDR2 SAAADI. The ends were cut back, 0 bases at V and 0 bases at J, with 12 bases in the middle. The CDR3 loop is CASSESLVGYSGNTIYF. The CDR3 DNA reads TGCGCCAGCAGTGAGTCGTTGGTCGGCTACTCTGGAAACACCATATATTTT.

The V gene is TRBV4-1, the J gene TRBJ1-4; D unresolved. V lost 0 bases to trimming and J lost 8 bases, with 13 bases between them. Germline CDR1 reads MGHRA; CDR2 reads YSYEKL. CDR3 length: 15 amino acids. Here the CDR3 DNA reads TGCGCCAGCAGCCAAGATCGGCTGGGCTCCGAAAAACTGTTTTTT. It encodes CASSQDRLGSEKLFF.

CDR3 sequence: CASSLGRGRGYTF. The CDR3 region has the DNA TGTGCCAGCTCCCTGGGGCGGGGACGTGGCTACACCTTC. The chain joins TRBV25-1 to TRBJ1-2; D may be TRBD1 (5 bases). Trimming pared 8 bases from V and 7 bases from J, leaving 17 bases between. CDR1 and CDR2 from the germline V gene are MGHDK and SYGVNS. The CDR3 length is 13 residues.